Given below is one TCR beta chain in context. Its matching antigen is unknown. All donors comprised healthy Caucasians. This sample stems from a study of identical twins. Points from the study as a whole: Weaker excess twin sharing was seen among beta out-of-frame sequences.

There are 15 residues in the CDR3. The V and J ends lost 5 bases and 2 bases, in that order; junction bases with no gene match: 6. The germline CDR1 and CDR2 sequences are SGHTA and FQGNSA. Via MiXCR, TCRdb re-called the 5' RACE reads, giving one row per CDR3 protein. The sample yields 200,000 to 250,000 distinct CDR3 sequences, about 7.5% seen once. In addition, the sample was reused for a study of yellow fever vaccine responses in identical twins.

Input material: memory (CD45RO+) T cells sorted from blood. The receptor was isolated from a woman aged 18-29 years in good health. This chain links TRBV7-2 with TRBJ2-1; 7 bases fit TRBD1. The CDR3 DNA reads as TGTGCCAGCAGCCCCCCTCAGGGGGCCTACAATGAGCAGTTCTTC. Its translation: CASSPPQGAYNEQFF.